Sequencing of this TCR beta chain was carried out in a study of blood T cell repertoires in COVID-19. The CDR3 is 11 residues long. Between the trimmed V and J ends, which lost 7 bases and 6 bases, there was a span of 6 bases. CDR1 and CDR2 (germline): MNHEY, SMNVEV (reference sequence). The repertoire was sequenced with immunoSEQ multiplex PCR; TCRdb's copy has only in-frame clones and lacks some. Here the sample spans about 330,000 clones, over 80% being singletons. The study assigned cohorts using participant-reported clinical history. Recovered Cohort 3 donors showed two negative PCRs, clearance, or symptom resolution.

The chain carries TRBV27 and TRBJ2-2; no clear D. Sequenced: PBMCs or T cells enriched from blood (not recorded which). This clonotype was sampled from a man aged 25 to 40 who had recovered from COVID-19. The DNA of the CDR3 is TGTGCCAGCAAGAGCGCCGGGGAGCTGTTTTTT. Translation: CASKSAGELFF.